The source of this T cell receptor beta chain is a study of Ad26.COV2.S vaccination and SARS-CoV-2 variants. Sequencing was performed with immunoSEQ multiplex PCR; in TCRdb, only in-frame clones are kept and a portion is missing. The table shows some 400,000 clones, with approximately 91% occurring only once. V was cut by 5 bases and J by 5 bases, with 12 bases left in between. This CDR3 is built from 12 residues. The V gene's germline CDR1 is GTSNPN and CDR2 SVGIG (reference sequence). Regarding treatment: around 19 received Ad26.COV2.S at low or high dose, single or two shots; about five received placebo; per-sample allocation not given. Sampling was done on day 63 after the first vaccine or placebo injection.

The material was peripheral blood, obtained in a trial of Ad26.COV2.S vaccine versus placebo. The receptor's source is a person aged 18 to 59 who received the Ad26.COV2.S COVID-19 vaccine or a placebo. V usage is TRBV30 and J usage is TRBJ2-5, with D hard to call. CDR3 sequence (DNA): TGTGCCTGGTCTCAGTCGCAGGAGACCCAGTACTTC. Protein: CAWSQSQETQYF.